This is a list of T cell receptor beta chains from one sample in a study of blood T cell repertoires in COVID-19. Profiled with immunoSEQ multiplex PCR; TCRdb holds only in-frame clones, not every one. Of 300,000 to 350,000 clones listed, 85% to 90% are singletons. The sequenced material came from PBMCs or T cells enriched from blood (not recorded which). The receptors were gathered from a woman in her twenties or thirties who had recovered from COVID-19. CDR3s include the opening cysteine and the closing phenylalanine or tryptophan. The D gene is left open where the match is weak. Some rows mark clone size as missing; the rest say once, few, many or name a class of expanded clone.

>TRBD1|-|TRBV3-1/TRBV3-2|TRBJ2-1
TGTGCCAGCAGACCCCGGGACAGCTTAAACAATGAGCAGTTCTTC
CASRPRDSLNNEQFF
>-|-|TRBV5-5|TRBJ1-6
TGTGCCAGCAGCTTGGCCCGGGTTTCACCCCTCCACTTT
CASSLARVSPLHF
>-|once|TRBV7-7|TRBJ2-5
TGTGCTAGCAGCCCCGCGCCGGGTGATCAAGAGACCCAGTACTTC
CASSPAPGDQETQYF
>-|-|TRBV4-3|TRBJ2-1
TGCGCCAGCAGCCAAGTAGCGGAATCCTACAATGAGCAGTTCTTC
CASSQVAESYNEQFF
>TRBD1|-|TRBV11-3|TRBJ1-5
TGTGCCAGCAGCTTAGCCAGGGACAGGGTAAGGAAGCCCCAGCATTTT
CASSLARDRVRKPQHF
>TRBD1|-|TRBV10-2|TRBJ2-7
TGCGCCAGCGTTACCGGGACAGGCTACGAGCAGTACTTC
CASVTGTGYEQYF
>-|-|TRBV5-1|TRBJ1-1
TGCGCCAGCAGCGAGCAGGGCTTTAACACTGAAGCTTTCTTT
CASSEQGFNTEAFF
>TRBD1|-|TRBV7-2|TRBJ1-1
TGTGCCAGCAGCTCCCAGGGGACAGGCACTGAAGCTTTCTTT
CASSSQGTGTEAFF
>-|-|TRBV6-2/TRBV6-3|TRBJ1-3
TGTGCCAGCAGTTACTCGAGAGTCTCTGGAAACACCATATATTTT
CASSYSRVSGNTIYF
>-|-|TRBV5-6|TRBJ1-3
TGTGCCAGCAGCCCAACTGGGCAGGGGTTAAACACCATATATTTT
CASSPTGQGLNTIYF
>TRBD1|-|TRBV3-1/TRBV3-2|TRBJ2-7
TGTGCCAGCAGCCAGGAACGTTTCACAGGGGTCGACGAGCAGTACTTC
CASSQERFTGVDEQYF
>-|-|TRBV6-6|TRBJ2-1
TGTGCCAGCAGTTACTCAGCCCCTAGTTACGATGAGCAGTTCTTC
CASSYSAPSYDEQFF
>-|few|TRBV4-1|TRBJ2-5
TGCGCCAGCAGCCCCCTCGGGCAAGAGACCCAGTACTTC
CASSPLGQETQYF
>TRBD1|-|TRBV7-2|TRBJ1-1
TGTGCCAGCAGCCGGACCGGGACAGGATTCGGGACTGAAGCTTTCTTT
CASSRTGTGFGTEAFF
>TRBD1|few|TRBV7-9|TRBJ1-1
TGTGCCAGCAGCTCCCGGGGACAGGTTATCCCCTGGAACACTGAAGCTTTCTTT
CASSSRGQVIPWNTEAFF
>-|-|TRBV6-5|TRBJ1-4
TGTGCCAGCAGTTATGACGCGACAGCTAATGAAAAACTGTTTTTT
CASSYDATANEKLFF
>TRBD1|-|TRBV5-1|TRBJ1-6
TGCGCCAGCAGCCCGGGACAGGGGGTTTCTCGATCACCCCTCCACTTT
CASSPGQGVSRSPLHF
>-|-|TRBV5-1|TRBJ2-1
TGCGCCAGCAGCTCCCCAGACGGGAGCTCCTACAATGAGCAGTTCTTC
CASSSPDGSSYNEQFF
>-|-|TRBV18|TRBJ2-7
TGTGCCAGCTCACCAGCTGGGAGGCACGGAGAGCAGTACTTC
CASSPAGRHGEQYF
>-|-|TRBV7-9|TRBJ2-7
TGTGCCAGCAGCGAAAACGACGGCCTAGGGGGGGACCCCGAGCAGTACTTC
CASSENDGLGGDPEQYF
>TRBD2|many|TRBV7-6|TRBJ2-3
TGTGCCAGCAGCTTAGCGATAGCGGGGAGCACAGATACGCAGTATTTT
CASSLAIAGSTDTQYF
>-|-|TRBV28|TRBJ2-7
TGTGCCAGCAGTTTACTAGAACTAGACGCCAAGCAGTACTTC
CASSLLELDAKQYF
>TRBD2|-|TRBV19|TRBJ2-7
TGTGCCAGTAGTACCCCGGGACTAGCGGGAGCTCGCGAGCAGTACTTC
CASSTPGLAGAREQYF
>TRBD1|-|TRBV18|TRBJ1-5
TGTGCCAGCTCGAGGACAGGCACCTATAGCAATCAGCCCCAGCATTTT
CASSRTGTYSNQPQHF
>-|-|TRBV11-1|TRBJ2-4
TGTGCCAGCAGCAAAGACAGGTTTAGGGACAAAAACATTCAGTACTTC
CASSKDRFRDKNIQYF
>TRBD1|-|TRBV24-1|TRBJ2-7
TGTGCCACCAGTGATTCGGACGGACAGGCTTCCAACGAGCAGTACTTC
CATSDSDGQASNEQYF
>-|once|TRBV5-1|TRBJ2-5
TGCGCCAGCAGCTTGGGGGCCTGGACAGCCCAAGAGACCCAGTACTTC
CASSLGAWTAQETQYF
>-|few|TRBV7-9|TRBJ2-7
TGTGCCAGCAGCTTAACGGACGAGCAGTACTTC
CASSLTDEQYF
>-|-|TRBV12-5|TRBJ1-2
TGTGCTAGTGGTTTGTTTCCTACTAACTATGGCTACACCTTC
CASGLFPTNYGYTF
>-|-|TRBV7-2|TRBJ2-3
TGTGCCAGCAGCCTTGGACTTAACACAGATACGCAGTATTTT
CASSLGLNTDTQYF
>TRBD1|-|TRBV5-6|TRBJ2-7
TGTGCCAGCAGCCTAGGACAGGGGTATTCCTACGAGCAGTACTTC
CASSLGQGYSYEQYF
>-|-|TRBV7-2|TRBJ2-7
TGTGCCAGCAGCAGCCGGGCGGGAACCTACGAGCAGTACTTC
CASSSRAGTYEQYF
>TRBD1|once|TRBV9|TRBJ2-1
TGTGCCAGCAGCGTAGGGTGGGGACAGGGGAATGATGAGCAGTTCTTC
CASSVGWGQGNDEQFF
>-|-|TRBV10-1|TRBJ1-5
TGCGCCAGCAGTGGTGGGAGTCAGCCCCAGCATTTT
CASSGGSQPQHF
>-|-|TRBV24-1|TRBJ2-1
TGTGCCACCAGTGACTCCTCCCGCACTAGTTCCCTCTACAATGAGCAGTTCTTC
CATSDSSRTSSLYNEQFF
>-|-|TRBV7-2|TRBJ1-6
TGTGCCAGCAGCTTAGGCGACAGCCCCAATTCACCCCTCCACTTT
CASSLGDSPNSPLHF
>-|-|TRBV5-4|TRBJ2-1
TGTGCCAGCAGCCCCTCCCCGGGATTAGCCTACAATGAGCAGTTCTTC
CASSPSPGLAYNEQFF
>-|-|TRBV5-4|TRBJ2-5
TGTGCCAGCAGCTTGGCCCTGGGGGCGCGATCCGAGACCCAGTACTTC
CASSLALGARSETQYF
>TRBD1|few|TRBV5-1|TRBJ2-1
TGCGCCAGCAGCCAAGGAGGTGGACAGGGGGCCGGGGAGCAGTTCTTC
CASSQGGGQGAGEQFF